Sequencing of this T cell receptor beta chain was carried out in a study of cytomegalovirus exposure and HLA in healthy donors. Study-wide points: Later analysis suggested most CMV-associated TCR beta chains were HLA-restricted. In a later analysis, HLA-C alleles had the fewest associated TCRs, DRB1 alleles the most.

With 60 Vbeta and 13 Jbeta primers, the PCR was carried out. The table came from immunoSEQ multiplex PCR; TCRdb's copy has only in-frame clones and leaves some out. Found here are fewer than 250,000 clones, 60% to 80% of them singletons; the top ten hold around 2%. With regard to this clone: As yet, its antigen is unknown.

The source is a man between 18 and 35 years old in good health and CMV-seronegative. Input material: PBMCs.

CDR3 residues: CASSLPISSPGNTEAFF. CDR3 DNA: TGTGCCAGCAGCTTACCTATATCATCACCAGGGAACACTGAAGCTTTCTTT. The chain uses TRBV7-9 and TRBJ1-1, with D hard to call. Trimming left V 2 bases short and J 1 base short, with 17 bases between. This CDR3 region has 17 residues. Germline V CDR1 and CDR2: SEHNR, FQNEAQ (reference sequence).